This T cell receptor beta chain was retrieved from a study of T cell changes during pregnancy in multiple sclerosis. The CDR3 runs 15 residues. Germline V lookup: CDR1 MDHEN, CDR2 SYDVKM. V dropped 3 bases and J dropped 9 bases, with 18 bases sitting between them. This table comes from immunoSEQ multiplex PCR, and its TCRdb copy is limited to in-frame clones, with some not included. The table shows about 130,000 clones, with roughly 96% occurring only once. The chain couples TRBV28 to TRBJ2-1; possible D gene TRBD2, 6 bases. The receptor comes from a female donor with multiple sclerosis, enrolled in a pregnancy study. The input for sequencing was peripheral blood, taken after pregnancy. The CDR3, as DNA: TGTGCCAGCAGTTTCCCCCAAAGTAGCGGAACTGAGCAGTTCTTC. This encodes CASSFPQSSGTEQFF. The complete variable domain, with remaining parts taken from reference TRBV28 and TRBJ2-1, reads DVKVTQSSRYLVKRTGEKVFLECVQDMDHENMFWYRQDPGLGLRLIYFSYDVKMKEKGDIPEGYSVSREKKERFSLILESASTNQTSMYLCASSFPQSSGTEQFFGPGTRLTVL.